This T cell receptor (beta chain) stems from a study of blood T cell repertoires in COVID-19. Study in general: Spain, Italy and the United States supplied samples that represented acute and convalescent COVID-19. Nucleic acid was either cDNA or gDNA, and it came from T cells, B-cell-depleted T cells, or PBMCs.

The CDR3 has 12 amino acids. Per the germline V gene, CDR1 is SGHVS and CDR2 is FQNEAQ. Between the trimmed V and J ends, which lost 0 bases and 7 bases, there was a span of 6 bases. Original handling: Amplification of reference gene primers provided the estimated nucleated cell counts. Produced via immunoSEQ multiplex PCR; TCRdb's table is partial and in-frame only. The V and J calls and clone size come from that table; D and trimming were worked out from the DNA. The profile shows roughly 35,000 clones, roughly 90% of them singletons. The V gene is TRBV7-8, the J gene TRBJ1-1; no reliable D call. This TCR derives from a man in his sixties or seventies with acute or convalescent COVID-19. Sequencing used peripheral blood. The CDR3 reads CASSLAPSEAFF. The CDR3 nucleotides are TGTGCCAGCAGCTTAGCGCCCAGTGAAGCTTTCTTT.